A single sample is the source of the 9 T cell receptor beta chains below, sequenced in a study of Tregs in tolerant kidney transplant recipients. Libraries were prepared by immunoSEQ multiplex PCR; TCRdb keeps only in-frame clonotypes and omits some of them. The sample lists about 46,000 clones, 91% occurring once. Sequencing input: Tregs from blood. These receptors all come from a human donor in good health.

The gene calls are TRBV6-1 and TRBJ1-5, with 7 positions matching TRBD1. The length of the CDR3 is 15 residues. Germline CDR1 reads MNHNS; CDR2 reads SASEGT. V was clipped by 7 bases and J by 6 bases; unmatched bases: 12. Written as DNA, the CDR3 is TGTGCCAGCAACCATCAAAGGACAGGACCTCAGCCCCAGCATTTT. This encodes CASNHQRTGPQPQHF.

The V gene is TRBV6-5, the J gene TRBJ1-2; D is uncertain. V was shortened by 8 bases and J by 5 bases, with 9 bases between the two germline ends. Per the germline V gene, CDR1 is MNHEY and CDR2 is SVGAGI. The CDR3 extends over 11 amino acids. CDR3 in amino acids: CASRRGYGYTF. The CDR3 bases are TGTGCCAGCCGGCGGGGTTATGGCTACACCTTC.

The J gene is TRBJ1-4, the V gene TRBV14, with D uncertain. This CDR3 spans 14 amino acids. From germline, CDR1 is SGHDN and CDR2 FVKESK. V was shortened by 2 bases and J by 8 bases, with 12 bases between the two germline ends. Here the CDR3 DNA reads TGTGCCAGCAGCCAAATAACAGCTTACGAAAAACTGTTTTTT. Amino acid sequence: CASSQITAYEKLFF.

The CDR3 DNA is TGTGCCAGCAGTGAAGCGAGGCTAGCGGGGGCGAAAGAGACCCAGTACTTC. Its translation: CASSEARLAGAKETQYF. The V gene is TRBV2, the J gene TRBJ2-5, with 10 bases fitting TRBD2. The CDR3 consists of 17 residues. J lost 3 bases, V lost 0 bases, and 7 bases had no gene match. CDR1 SNHLY and CDR2 FYNNEI come from the germline V gene.

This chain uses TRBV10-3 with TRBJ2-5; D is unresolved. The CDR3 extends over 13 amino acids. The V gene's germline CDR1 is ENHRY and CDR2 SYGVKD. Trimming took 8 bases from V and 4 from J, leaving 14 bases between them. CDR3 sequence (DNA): TGTGCCATCTCGTCAGCGATGGCAGAGACCCAGTACTTC. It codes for CAISSAMAETQYF.

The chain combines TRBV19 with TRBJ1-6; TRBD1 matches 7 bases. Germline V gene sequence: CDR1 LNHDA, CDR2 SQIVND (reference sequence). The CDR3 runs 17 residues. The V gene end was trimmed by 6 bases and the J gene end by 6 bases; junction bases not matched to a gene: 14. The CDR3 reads CASSYGRQTGVNSPLHF. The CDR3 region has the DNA TGTGCCAGTAGCTACGGACGACAAACAGGGGTTAATTCACCCCTCCACTTT. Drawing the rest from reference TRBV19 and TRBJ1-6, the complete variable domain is DGGITQSPKYLFRKEGQNVTLSCEQNLNHDAMYWYRQDPGQGLRLIYYSQIVNDFQKGDIAEGYSVSREKKESFPLTVTSAQKNPTAFYLCASSYGRQTGVNSPLHFGNGTRLTVT.

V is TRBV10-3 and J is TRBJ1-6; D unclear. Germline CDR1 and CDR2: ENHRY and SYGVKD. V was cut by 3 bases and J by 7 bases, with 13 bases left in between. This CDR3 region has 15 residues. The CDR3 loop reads CAISDLQLKNSPLHF. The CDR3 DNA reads TGTGCCATCAGTGATCTACAGCTAAAAAATTCACCCCTCCACTTT.

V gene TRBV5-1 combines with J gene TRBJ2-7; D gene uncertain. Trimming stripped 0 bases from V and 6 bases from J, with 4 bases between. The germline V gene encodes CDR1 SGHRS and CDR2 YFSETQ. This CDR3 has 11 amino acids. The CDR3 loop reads CASSLAGEQYF. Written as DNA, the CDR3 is TGCGCCAGCAGCTTGGCGGGCGAGCAGTACTTC.

The DNA for the CDR3 is TGCGCCAGCAGCTTGGTACAGGACTACACCGGGGAGCTGTTTTTT. This translates into CASSLVQDYTGELFF. V usage is TRBV5-1 and J usage is TRBJ2-2, with D possibly called TRBD1 or TRBD2 (5 bases each). Germline assignment: CDR1 SGHRS and CDR2 YFSETQ. CDR3 length: 15 residues. Trimming shortened V by 0 bases and J by 3 bases, and 9 bases separated the two germline ends.